The 15 T cell receptor beta chains presented below share a single source sample, sequenced in a study of neoadjuvant anti-PD-1 for oral cavity cancer. Time point: after neoadjuvant nivolumab, at surgical resection. Measured with immunoSEQ multiplex PCR; TCRdb has only the in-frame clones, and not every one. The sample lists 14,000 or so clones; roughly 80% were seen once. The starting material was PBMCs, obtained after nivolumab (anti-PD-1) treatment. The origin of the receptors is a person aged 35-79 years with oral cavity squamous cell carcinoma.

This clone has only a few counts. The chain carries TRBV5-1 and TRBJ1-5, with 7 bases lining up with TRBD1. V lost 0 bases to trimming and J lost 5 bases; unmatched junction nucleotides: 2. CDR1 is SGHRS, CDR2 YFSETQ, per germline. The CDR3 is made up of 14 amino acids. As DNA, the CDR3 is TGCGCCAGCAGCTTGGACGACAGGGATCAGCCCCAGCATTTT. This sequence encodes CASSLDDRDQPQHF.

V is TRBV5-4 and J is TRBJ2-7; no clear D gene. The ends were cut back, 0 bases at V and 6 bases at J, with 7 bases in the middle. CDR1 is SGHNT and CDR2 is YYREEE in the germline V gene (reference sequence). The CDR3 has 12 residues. The CDR3, as DNA: TGTGCCAGCAGCTTGGCCCGTAGCGAGCAGTACTTC. Its translation: CASSLARSEQYF.

This clone has just a few counts. V usage is TRBV30 and J usage is TRBJ1-1; D gene uncertain. V was clipped by 1 base and J by 6 bases, with 9 bases between them. Germline-derived CDR1 and CDR2 are GTSNPN and SVGIG (reference sequence). This CDR3 contains 12 residues. The CDR3 region has the DNA TGTGCCTGGAGTGAGGGTAGCGCTGAAGCTTTCTTT. Residues: CAWSEGSAEAFF.

This clone was seen more than once but under ten times. This chain uses TRBV19 with TRBJ1-1; D unclear. The CDR3 totals 14 residues. The V end was cut by 8 bases, the J end by 0 bases, with 13 bases between. Germline V CDR1 and CDR2: LNHDA, SQIVND (reference sequence). In DNA, the CDR3 is TGTGCCAGTCGGATAGCCGGAATGAACACTGAAGCTTTCTTT. This encodes CASRIAGMNTEAFF.

The V and J genes are TRBV18 and TRBJ2-3; unclear D gene. Trimming removed 1 base at V and 2 bases at J, with 7 bases between. The CDR3 has 14 residues. Germline lookup yields CDR1 KGHSH and CDR2 LQKENI. CDR3 nucleotides: TGTGCCAGCTCACCACAGGTTTACACAGATACGCAGTATTTT. Translated: CASSPQVYTDTQYF. Looking up the rest from reference TRBV18 and TRBJ2-3 gives the full variable domain: NAGVMQNPRHLVRRRGQEARLRCSPMKGHSHVYWYRQLPEEGLKFMVYLQKENIIDESGMPKERFSAEFPKEGPSILRIQQVVRGDSAAYFCASSPQVYTDTQYFGPGTRLTVL.

The chain couples TRBV9 to TRBJ2-1; no definite D call. CDR3 length equals 14 residues. Germline values: CDR1 SGDLS, CDR2 YYNGEE. Trimming stripped 0 bases from V and 6 bases from J, with 10 bases between. The CDR3 loop is CASSVGERVNEQFF. Here the CDR3 DNA reads TGTGCCAGCAGCGTAGGTGAACGGGTCAATGAGCAGTTCTTC.

The chain is built from TRBV6-6 and TRBJ1-1; D uncertain. The CDR3 is 14 amino acids. Germline V gene sequence: CDR1 MNHNY, CDR2 SVGAGI (reference sequence). V shed 0 bases and J shed 2 bases, with 7 bases lying between them. CDR3 in amino acids: CASSYSWVNTEAFF. The CDR3 nucleotides are TGTGCCAGCAGTTACTCATGGGTCAACACTGAAGCTTTCTTT.

In this sample, this clone turned up a few times. The chain joins TRBV2 to TRBJ1-2; 8 bases are shared with TRBD1. Germline V gene sequence: CDR1 SNHLY, CDR2 FYNNEI. This CDR3 has 14 residues. V lost 4 bases to trimming and J lost 3 bases; unmatched junction nucleotides: 4. The CDR3 spells CASSGTGNYYGYTF. CDR3 in DNA: TGTGCCAGCAGTGGGACAGGGAATTACTATGGCTACACCTTC.

V gene TRBV7-9 combines with J gene TRBJ2-7; D may correspond to TRBD1 or TRBD2 (5 bases each). The V gene lost 3 bases and the J gene lost 8 bases, with 11 bases spanning the gap. This CDR3 is 12 amino acids long. Germline CDR1 is SEHNR and CDR2 is FQNEAQ (reference sequence). The CDR3: CASSFGADKQYF. Written as DNA, the CDR3 is TGTGCCAGCAGCTTTGGAGCGGACAAGCAGTACTTC.

The V call is TRBV14, the J call TRBJ1-1; D may be TRBD1 (5 bases). The CDR3 covers 15 residues. V was trimmed by 3 bases and J by 5 bases, leaving 16 bases between them. The V gene's germline CDR1 is SGHDN and CDR2 FVKESK. CDR3 DNA: TGTGCCAGCAGCCACAGGGTATGGTCGAGGACTGAAGCTTTCTTT. This sequence encodes CASSHRVWSRTEAFF.

The chain combines TRBV5-1 with TRBJ2-7; tentative D call: TRBD1 (6 bases). Germline V gene sequence: CDR1 SGHRS, CDR2 YFSETQ. The CDR3 covers 13 residues. The V gene lost 4 bases and the J gene lost 4 bases, with 12 bases spanning the gap. The CDR3 protein is CASSRVGQYEQYF. The CDR3, as DNA: TGCGCCAGCAGCCGGGTGGGACAATACGAGCAGTACTTC.

V is TRBV9 and J is TRBJ2-5; D remains ambiguous. Germline-derived CDR1 and CDR2 are SGDLS and YYNGEE. This CDR3 contains 13 residues. V lost 5 bases, J lost 2 bases, and 10 bases lay in between. The CDR3 bases are TGTGCCAGCAGAGCCGGTACACAAGAGACCCAGTACTTC. Protein: CASRAGTQETQYF.

The genes are TRBV19 and TRBJ1-6; D gene uncertain. The germline V and J ends were trimmed by 5 bases and 10 bases, with 12 bases remaining between them. The CDR3 spans 13 residues. Germline V gives CDR1 LNHDA, CDR2 SQIVND (reference sequence). CDR3 DNA: TGTGCCAGTAGTGCCGGAAAGGGATCACCCCTCCACTTT. The encoded protein is CASSAGKGSPLHF.

The gene calls are TRBV11-2 and TRBJ1-5; D unclear. Per germline, CDR1 SGHAT and CDR2 FQNNGV. The CDR3 spans 14 residues. Trimming took 4 bases from V and 9 from J, leaving 16 bases between them. CDR3 nucleotide sequence: TGTGCCAGCAGCTCCACCCCCGGCAATGGGCCCCAGCATTTT. Residues: CASSSTPGNGPQHF.

The gene calls are TRBV7-9 and TRBJ2-7; no firm D call. The CDR3 has 15 residues. Trimming took off 5 bases at V and 0 bases at J, with 14 bases between the two ends. In germline, CDR1 is SEHNR, CDR2 FQNEAQ (reference sequence). The CDR3 reads CASSPGDFPSYEQYF. The CDR3 DNA reads TGTGCCAGCAGCCCCGGAGACTTTCCCTCCTACGAGCAGTACTTC.